This TCR beta chain is from a study of blood T cell repertoires in COVID-19. Overall study: Samples taken during acute and convalescent COVID-19 were collected in the United States, Italy and Spain. Sources were T cells, B-cell-depleted T cells, or PBMCs; the material itself was cDNA or gDNA.

Seattle-derived patients entered the study during active infection and were followed longitudinally. Trimming removed 11 bases at V and 0 bases at J, with 16 bases between. The germline CDR1 and CDR2 sequences are SNHLY and FYNNEI. The CDR3 is made up of 14 amino acids. As handled by the study authors: How many nucleated cells were present was estimated from reference gene primer amplification. Using immunoSEQ multiplex PCR, the repertoire was profiled, and TCRdb retains in-frame clones only, with some absent. The DNA gave D and trimming, while V, J and clone size come from that table. The sample holds fewer than 250,000 clones, 80% to 95% seen once.

This chain joins TRBV2 and TRBJ1-2, with a weak D call TRBD1 (6 bases). Sequenced input: peripheral blood. This TCR came from a man aged 25 to 40 with COVID-19, enrolled during active disease. The CDR3 DNA sequence: TGTGCCGGAAAACAGGGAGATGCTAACTATGGCTACACCTTC. This sequence encodes CAGKQGDANYGYTF.